This T cell receptor (beta chain) was obtained from a study of monozygotic twins with inflammatory bowel disease. Notes on this clonotype: Its antigen remains unknown.

The CDR3 covers 14 residues. Notes on the study in general: Fewer clonotypes were shared with others by IBD patients than by healthy twins, especially with disease activity.

Whole blood, unsorted for T cells, was the source of total RNA. With the 5' RACE reads reprocessed, TCRdb shows one record per CDR3 protein and no DNA. Its clone listing holds around 230,000 distinct CDR3 sequences. The sequence was collected from a human donor with ulcerative colitis or Crohn's disease, or a healthy co-twin of an affected twin (not recorded which). Source material: blood. V is TRBV12-3 or TRBV12-4 and J is TRBJ2-3; the TRBD1 assignment by TCRdb is unverifiable without DNA. CDR3 in amino acids: CASTPDIVTDTQYF.